This TCR beta chain stems from a study of T cells in Graves' hyperthyroidism and ophthalmopathy. About the research overall: The blood sample was taken at first diagnosis, before treatment began.

Trimming took 5 bases from V and 3 from J; bases not matched to a gene: 7. The CDR3 loop spans 16 amino acids. Germline V gene lookup returns CDR1 MNHEY and CDR2 SMNVEV (reference sequence). RNA transcripts served as the template for amplifying TCR beta CDR3 regions. HTBI primers were used for first-round RT-PCR of the TCR CDR3. TCRdb re-analysed the multiplex PCR reads in MiXCR, keeping a single row per CDR3 protein. The sample includes about 720,000 distinct CDR3 sequences, less than 20% of them seen just once. This clonotype was observed many times. This receptor was obtained from a man aged 18 to 29 with Graves' hyperthyroidism. Material: blood. This chain uses TRBV27 with TRBJ2-1; 10 nucleotides align to TRBD2. This chain's CDR3 is CASSVSSGRHYNEQFF. As DNA, the CDR3 is TGTGCCAGCAGTGTCTCTAGCGGGAGACACTACAATGAGCAGTTCTTC.